The T cell receptor (beta chain) described here comes from a study of radiotherapy plus CTLA-4 blockade in lung cancer. Assay: immunoSEQ multiplex PCR; the TCRdb copy retains only in-frame clones and omits some. Of tens of thousands of clones in the sample, roughly 83% were seen once. V shed 4 bases, J shed 7 bases, and the junction held 7 bases outside the gene matches. This CDR3 comprises 15 residues. CDR1 and CDR2 (germline): SGHRS, YFSETQ. The clonotype comes from a human donor with non-small cell lung cancer who had a complete response to radiotherapy plus ipilimumab. This rearrangement joins TRBV5-1 to TRBJ1-6, with TRBD1 matching over 8 bases. The material sequenced was peripheral blood, taken from a patient treated with radiotherapy plus ipilimumab. CDR3 coding DNA: TGCGCCAGCAGCGGGGGGACAGGAGAAAATTCACCCCTCCACTTT. It is translated as CASSGGTGENSPLHF.